This TCR beta chain was recorded in a study of regulatory T cells in long-lasting Graves disease. Whole-study context: Those with persistent Graves' disease had received antithyroid drugs for over 5 years with positive TSH receptor antibodies.

Time point of the sample: persistent/refractory GD, antithyroid drugs over 5 years with positive TRAb. TCR sequences were obtained from RNA taken from PBMCs. Per germline, CDR1 SNHLY and CDR2 FYNNEI. V shed 6 bases and J shed 10 bases, with 15 bases lying between them. This CDR3 spans 12 amino acids. Study observations and caveats: Sample size, which was small, may have reduced accuracy. Exclusively peripheral blood, rather than thyroid tissue, was studied.

Construction of TCR beta libraries relied on iRepertoire HTBI primers and on Arm-PCR targeting CDR3 regions. Each CDR3 protein gets one entry after TCRdb re-called the multiplex PCR reads with MiXCR. The repertoire holds around 400,000 distinct CDR3 sequences, with around a fifth as singletons. This clonotype was observed many times. Its antigen remains unidentified. This sequence was found in a female donor with Graves disease. The genes are TRBV2 and TRBJ1-1; D uncertain. Sequencing used peripheral blood mononuclear cells (PBMCs), obtained when the disease was refractory, from a patient treated with antithyroid drugs. The chain's CDR3 is CASRATKGIAFF. In nucleotides, the CDR3 is TGTGCCAGCAGGGCTACCAAAGGGATAGCTTTCTTT.